The source of this T cell receptor beta chain is a study of early T cells in non-severe SARS-CoV-2 infection. The V gene's germline CDR1 is SEHNR and CDR2 FQNEAQ (reference sequence). The CDR3 loop spans 17 amino acids. Trimming shortened V by 2 bases and J by 0 bases, and 13 bases separated the two germline ends. Note on this clonotype: Its target is unknown.

The TCR library protocol was used to attach unique molecular identifiers. These identifiers were attached to individual cDNA molecules. TCRdb reprocessed the 5' RACE reads via MiXCR and lists one record per CDR3 protein. The sample comprises 85,000 to 100,000 distinct CDR3 sequences, approximately 10% of which are singletons, and roughly 5% rests with the top ten. Study findings and constraints: Using VDJdb, the matching emphasized anti-spike CD8 responses while missing private and CD4 specificities.

This chain connects TRBV7-9 to TRBJ2-2; possibly TRBD2 for D (5 bases). This receptor was identified in an adult who was a healthcare worker with PCR-confirmed SARS-CoV-2 infection or an uninfected control (not recorded which). The starting material was whole blood, obtained at baseline. The CDR3 DNA reads TGTGCCAGCAGCTTACGTCCTACCGGGGCGAACACCGGGGAGCTGTTTTTT. Translation gives CASSLRPTGANTGELFF.